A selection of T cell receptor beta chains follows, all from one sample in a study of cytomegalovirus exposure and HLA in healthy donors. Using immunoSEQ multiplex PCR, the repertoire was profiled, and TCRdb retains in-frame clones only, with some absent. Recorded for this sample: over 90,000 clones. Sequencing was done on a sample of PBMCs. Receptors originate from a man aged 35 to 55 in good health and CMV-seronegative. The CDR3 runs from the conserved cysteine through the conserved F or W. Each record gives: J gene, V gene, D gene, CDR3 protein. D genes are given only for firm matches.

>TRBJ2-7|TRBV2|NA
CASSEIGGGAEQYF
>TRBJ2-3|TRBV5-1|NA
CASSSPSGTSTDTQYF
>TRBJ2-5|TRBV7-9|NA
CASSSRWSTGKTQYF
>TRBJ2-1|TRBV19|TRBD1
CASTVSDRGLLGEQFF
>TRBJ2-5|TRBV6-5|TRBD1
CASTPRTGGKETQYF
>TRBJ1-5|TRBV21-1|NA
CASSKARGQNQPQHF
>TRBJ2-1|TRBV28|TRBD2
CASSSNTKSAGLAAYLDEQFF
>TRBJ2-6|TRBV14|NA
CASSQESGAGANVLTF
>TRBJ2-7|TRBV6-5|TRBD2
CASSRSREGEQYF
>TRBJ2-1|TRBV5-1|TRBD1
CASTLQTGGYNEQFF
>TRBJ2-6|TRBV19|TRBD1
CAGGQPGANVLTF
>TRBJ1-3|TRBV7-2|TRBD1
CAGGSQGGGNTIYF
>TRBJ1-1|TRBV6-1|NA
CASSPTGQDTEAFF
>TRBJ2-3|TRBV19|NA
CASSIQDRSTDTQYF
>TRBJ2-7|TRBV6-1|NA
CASSAGSPKRSYDYEQYF
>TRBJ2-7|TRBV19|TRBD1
CASSGQVNSYEQYF
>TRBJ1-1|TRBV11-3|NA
CASSLISFF
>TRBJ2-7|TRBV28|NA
CASSTHLYEQYF
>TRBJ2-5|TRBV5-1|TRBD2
CASSPVSGVQETQYF
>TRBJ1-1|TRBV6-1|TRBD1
CASSQLGGSGTEAFF
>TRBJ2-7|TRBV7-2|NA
CASSPPGGHYEQYF
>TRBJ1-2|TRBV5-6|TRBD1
CASSIGDRGGNGYTF
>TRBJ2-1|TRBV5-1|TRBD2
CASSLALAGGNEQFF
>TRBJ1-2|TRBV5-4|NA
CASSLVQGTYGYTF
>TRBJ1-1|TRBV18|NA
CASSLDSSAEAFF
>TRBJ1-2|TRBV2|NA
CASNGRGLTMGYTF
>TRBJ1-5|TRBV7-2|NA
CASSNYRGEGQPQHF
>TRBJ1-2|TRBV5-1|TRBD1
CASGAGDRVTGYTF
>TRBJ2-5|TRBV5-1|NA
CASSGGGLQETQYF
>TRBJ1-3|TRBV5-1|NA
CASSLAGIGNTIYF
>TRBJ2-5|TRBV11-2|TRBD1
CASSPPGQGVRRETQYF
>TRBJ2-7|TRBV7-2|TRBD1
CASSLVFQGAPLSSYEQYF
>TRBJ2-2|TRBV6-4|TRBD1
CASSGQGDGTGELFF
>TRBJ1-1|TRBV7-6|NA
CASSKGGVNTEAFF
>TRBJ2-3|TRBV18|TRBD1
CASSPPVWDRGIDTQYF
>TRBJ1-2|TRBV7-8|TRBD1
CASSQRAGGATNYGYTF
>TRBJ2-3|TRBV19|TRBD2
CASSIVGLAGGFSSTDTQYF
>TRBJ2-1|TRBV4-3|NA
CASSQAEGLPYNEQFF
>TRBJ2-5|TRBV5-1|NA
CASSLEQGFGTQYF
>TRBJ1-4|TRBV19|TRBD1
CASRHRGLNEKLFF
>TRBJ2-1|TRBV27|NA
CASSFRSVGDNEQFF
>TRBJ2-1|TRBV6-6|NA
CASSGNEQFF
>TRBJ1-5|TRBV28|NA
CASSYTGSVGQPQHF
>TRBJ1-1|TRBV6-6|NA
CASRNRIMNTEAFF
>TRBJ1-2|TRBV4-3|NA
CASSQDTNYGYTF
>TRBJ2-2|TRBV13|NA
CASSLYPTTLTGELFF
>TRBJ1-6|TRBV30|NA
CAWSVQGSSYNSPLHF
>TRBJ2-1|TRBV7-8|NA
CASSSRTAVGSLGAEQFF
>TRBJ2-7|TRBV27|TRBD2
CASSLSGAGGDYEQYF
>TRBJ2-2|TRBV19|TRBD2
CASSISGGFTGELFF
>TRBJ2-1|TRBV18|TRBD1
CASSPRDSLYNEQFF